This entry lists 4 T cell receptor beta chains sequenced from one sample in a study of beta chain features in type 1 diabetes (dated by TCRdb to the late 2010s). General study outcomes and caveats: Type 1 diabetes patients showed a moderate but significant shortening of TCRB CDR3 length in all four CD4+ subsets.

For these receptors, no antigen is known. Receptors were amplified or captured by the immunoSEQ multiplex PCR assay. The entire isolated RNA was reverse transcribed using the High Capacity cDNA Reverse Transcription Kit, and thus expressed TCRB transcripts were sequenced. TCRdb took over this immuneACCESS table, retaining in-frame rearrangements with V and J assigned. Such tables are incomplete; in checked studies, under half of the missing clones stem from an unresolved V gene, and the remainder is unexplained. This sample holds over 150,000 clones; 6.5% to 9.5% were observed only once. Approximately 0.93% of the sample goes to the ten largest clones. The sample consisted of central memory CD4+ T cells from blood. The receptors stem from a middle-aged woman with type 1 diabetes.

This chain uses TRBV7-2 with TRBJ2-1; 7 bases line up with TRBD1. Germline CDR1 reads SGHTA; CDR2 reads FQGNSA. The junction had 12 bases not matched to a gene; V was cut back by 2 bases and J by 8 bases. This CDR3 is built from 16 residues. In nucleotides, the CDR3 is TGTGCCAGCAGCTTAAGCGGAATGACAGGGTCGGATGAGCAGTTCTTC. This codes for CASSLSGMTGSDEQFF.

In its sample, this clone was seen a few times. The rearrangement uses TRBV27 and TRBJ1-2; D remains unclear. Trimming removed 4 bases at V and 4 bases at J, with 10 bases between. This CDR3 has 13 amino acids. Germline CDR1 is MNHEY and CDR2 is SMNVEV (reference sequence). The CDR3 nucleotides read TGTGCCAGCAGTTCTCCCGAGAGCTATGGCTACACCTTC. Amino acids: CASSSPESYGYTF.

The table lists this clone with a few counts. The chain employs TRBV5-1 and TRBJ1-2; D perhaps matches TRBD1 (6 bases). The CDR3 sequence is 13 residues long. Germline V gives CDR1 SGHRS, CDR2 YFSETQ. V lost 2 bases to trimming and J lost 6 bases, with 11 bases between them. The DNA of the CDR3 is TGCGCCAGCAGCTTAGTACAGGGAGATGGCTACACCTTC. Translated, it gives CASSLVQGDGYTF. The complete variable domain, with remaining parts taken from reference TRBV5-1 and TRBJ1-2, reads KAGVTQTPRYLIKTRGQQVTLSCSPISGHRSVSWYQQTPGQGLQFLFEYFSETQRNKGNFPGRFSGRQFSNSRSEMNVSTLELGDSALYLCASSLVQGDGYTFGSGTRLTVV.

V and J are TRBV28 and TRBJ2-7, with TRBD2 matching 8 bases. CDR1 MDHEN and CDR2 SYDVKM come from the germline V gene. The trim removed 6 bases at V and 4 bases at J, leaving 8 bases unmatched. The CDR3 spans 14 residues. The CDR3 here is CASRGAGDYYEQYF. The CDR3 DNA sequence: TGTGCCAGCAGGGGAGCGGGAGATTATTACGAGCAGTACTTC.